What follows describes a single TCR beta chain. This specimen belongs to a study of blood T cell repertoires in COVID-19. In the study overall: Researchers got acute and convalescent COVID-19 samples from the United States, Italy and Spain. T cells, B-cell-depleted T cells, or PBMCs supplied cDNA or gDNA.

In the original processing: Reference gene primer amplification yielded estimated nucleated cell counts. TCRdb's table, derived via immunoSEQ multiplex PCR, lists solely in-frame clones and lacks some. The DNA was the basis for D and trimming; V, J and clone size are from that table. This table holds about 160,000 clones, 82% found once. Germline values: CDR1 MDHEN, CDR2 SYDVKM. Trimming cost V 6 bases and J 6 bases, with 12 bases left between them. There are 12 residues in the CDR3. Those enrolled in Seattle joined during active infection and were followed longitudinally afterward. The receptor was derived from a middle-aged woman with COVID-19, enrolled during active disease. This chain links TRBV28 with TRBJ2-7; a possible D gene is TRBD2 (6 bases). The specimen was peripheral blood. CDR3 sequence: CASRNLASEQYF. In DNA, the CDR3 is TGTGCCAGCAGAAATCTAGCGTCCGAGCAGTACTTC.